Listed below are T cell receptor beta chains from one sample, sequenced in a study of cytomegalovirus exposure and HLA in healthy donors. The table came from immunoSEQ multiplex PCR; TCRdb's copy has only in-frame clones and leaves some out. Of 150,000 to 200,000 clones listed, approximately 65% are singletons. The sequenced sample was PBMCs. These receptor sequences come from a man aged 40-49 years in good health and CMV-seronegative. CDR3s leave out the opening cysteine and the closing phenylalanine or tryptophan. Part of the rows lack a size; the others show once, few, many or a class for expanded clones.

once,TRBV7-8,ASSLAGTDNSPLH
.,TRBV6-5,ASSYSGSGKPETQY
.,TRBV27,ASSHRDSTYEQY
.,TRBV6-5,ASSHSSGRARREQY
few,TRBV19,ASSIVLNTGELF
.,TRBV9,ASSSAGGSYQETQY
.,TRBV6-5,ASSYSGVREQF
few,TRBV5-1,ASSPGAGLSSGNTIY
once,TRBV4-1,ASATGTGTYEQY
.,TRBV2,ASSEQGVVRGNTIY
.,TRBV27,ASSLGQGAYEQY
.,TRBV18,ASSLGQEVPYEQY
.,TRBV5-5,ASSLASLGAPYEQY
few,TRBV7-3,ASSTRGGPSYEQY
.,TRBV2,ASKGWWSGRLHNEQF
few,TRBV14,ASSQDKTTYEQY
.,TRBV6-1,ASSELVGTGATEAF
.,TRBV7-9,ASSSPDRPNTEAF
.,TRBV2,ASRTGYNQPQH
.,TRBV6-5,ASSTDWRDYEQY
.,TRBV5-6,ASSNPATGGRVTDTQY
.,TRBV4-3,ASSQDPRKLAGGNEQF
.,TRBV7-6,ASSLGTGSQGGTDTQY
.,TRBV19,ASIGRGNAGELF
.,TRBV9,AGSEAFEGAGEKLF
.,TRBV7-6,ASSLGGTDTQY
few,TRBV20-1,SARVRGEQY
.,TRBV5-1,ASSHGLGGDEQF
.,TRBV19,ASSAQLPPLH
few,TRBV7-8,ASSQTGGPLEQY
few,TRBV4-1,ASSQGIGTTGDYGYT
few,TRBV5-1,ASSPRGDDAGELF
.,TRBV2,ASGTSRHNEQF